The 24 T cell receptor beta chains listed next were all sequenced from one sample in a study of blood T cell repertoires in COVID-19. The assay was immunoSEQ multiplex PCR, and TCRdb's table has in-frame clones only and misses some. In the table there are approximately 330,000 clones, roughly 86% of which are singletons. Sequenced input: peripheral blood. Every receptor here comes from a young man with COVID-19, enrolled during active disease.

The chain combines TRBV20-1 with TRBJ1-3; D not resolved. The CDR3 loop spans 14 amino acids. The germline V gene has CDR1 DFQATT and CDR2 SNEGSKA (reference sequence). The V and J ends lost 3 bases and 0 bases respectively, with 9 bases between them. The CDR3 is CSASRSNSGNTIYF. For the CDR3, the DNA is TGCAGTGCTAGTCGGAGTAACTCTGGAAACACCATATATTTT.

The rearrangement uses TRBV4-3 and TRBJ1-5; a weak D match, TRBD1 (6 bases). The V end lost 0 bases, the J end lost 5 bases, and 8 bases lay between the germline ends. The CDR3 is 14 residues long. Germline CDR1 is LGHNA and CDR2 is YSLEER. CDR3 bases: TGCGCCAGCAGCCAAGATCACAGGGATCAGCCCCAGCATTTT. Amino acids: CASSQDHRDQPQHF.

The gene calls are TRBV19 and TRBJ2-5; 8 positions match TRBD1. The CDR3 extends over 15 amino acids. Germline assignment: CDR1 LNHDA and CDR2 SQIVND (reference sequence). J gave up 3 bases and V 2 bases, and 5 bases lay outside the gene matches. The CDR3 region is CASSITIQGEETQYF. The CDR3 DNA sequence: TGTGCCAGTAGTATAACGATACAGGGGGAAGAGACCCAGTACTTC. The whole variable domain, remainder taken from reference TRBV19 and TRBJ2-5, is DGGITQSPKYLFRKEGQNVTLSCEQNLNHDAMYWYRQDPGQGLRLIYYSQIVNDFQKGDIAEGYSVSREKKESFPLTVTSAQKNPTAFYLCASSITIQGEETQYFGPGTRLLVL.

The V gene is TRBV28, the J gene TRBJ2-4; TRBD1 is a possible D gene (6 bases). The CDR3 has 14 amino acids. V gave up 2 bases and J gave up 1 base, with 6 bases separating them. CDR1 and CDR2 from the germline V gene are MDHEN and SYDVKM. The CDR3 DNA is TGTGCCAGCAGTTTAACAGGGGCCAAAAACATTCAGTACTTC. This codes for CASSLTGAKNIQYF.

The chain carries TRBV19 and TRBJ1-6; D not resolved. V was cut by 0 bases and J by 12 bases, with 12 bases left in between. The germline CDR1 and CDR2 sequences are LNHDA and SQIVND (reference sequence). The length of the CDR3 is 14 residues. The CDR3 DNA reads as TGTGCCAGTAGTATAGACCTGAGTAGCGGACCCCTCCACTTT. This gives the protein CASSIDLSSGPLHF.

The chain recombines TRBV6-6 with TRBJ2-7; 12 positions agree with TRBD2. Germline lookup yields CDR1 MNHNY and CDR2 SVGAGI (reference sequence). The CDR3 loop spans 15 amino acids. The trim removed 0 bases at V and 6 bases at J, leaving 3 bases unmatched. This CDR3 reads CASSYSTSGGREQYF. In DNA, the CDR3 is TGTGCCAGCAGTTACTCGACTAGCGGGGGCCGCGAGCAGTACTTC.

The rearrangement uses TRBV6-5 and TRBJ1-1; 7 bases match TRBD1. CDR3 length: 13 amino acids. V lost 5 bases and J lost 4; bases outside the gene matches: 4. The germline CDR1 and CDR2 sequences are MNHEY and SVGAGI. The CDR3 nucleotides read TGTGCCAGCAGTCCTACAGGGGCCACTGAAGCTTTCTTT. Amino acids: CASSPTGATEAFF.

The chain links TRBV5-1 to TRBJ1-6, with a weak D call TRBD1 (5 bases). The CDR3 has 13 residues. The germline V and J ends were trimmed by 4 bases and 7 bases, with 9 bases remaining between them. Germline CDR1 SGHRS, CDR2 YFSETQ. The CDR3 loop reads CASSPRQNSPLHF. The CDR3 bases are TGCGCCAGCAGCCCAAGACAGAATTCACCCCTCCACTTT.

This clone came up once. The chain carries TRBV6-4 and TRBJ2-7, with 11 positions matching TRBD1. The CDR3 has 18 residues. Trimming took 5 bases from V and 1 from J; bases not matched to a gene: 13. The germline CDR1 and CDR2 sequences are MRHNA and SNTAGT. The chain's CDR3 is CASSQSDRGPASSYEQYF. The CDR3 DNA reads TGTGCCAGCAGTCAGTCGGACAGGGGGCCCGCGTCTTCCTACGAGCAGTACTTC.

The CDR3 region is CASSLNRGGSPLHF. The CDR3 nucleotides are TGTGCCAGCAGCTTAAACAGGGGTGGTTCACCCCTCCACTTT. This rearrangement joins TRBV11-2 to TRBJ1-6; 7 nucleotides align to TRBD1. After removal of 2 bases from V and 9 bases from J, the junction contained 4 bases not matched to a gene. This CDR3 comprises 14 residues. Germline lookup yields CDR1 SGHAT and CDR2 FQNNGV.

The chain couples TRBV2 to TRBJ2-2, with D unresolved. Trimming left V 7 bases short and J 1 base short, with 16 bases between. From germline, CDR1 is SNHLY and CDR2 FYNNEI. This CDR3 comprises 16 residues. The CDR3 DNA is TGTGCCAGCATATTAACCCCCCCAGTGAACACCGGGGAGCTGTTTTTT. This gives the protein CASILTPPVNTGELFF.

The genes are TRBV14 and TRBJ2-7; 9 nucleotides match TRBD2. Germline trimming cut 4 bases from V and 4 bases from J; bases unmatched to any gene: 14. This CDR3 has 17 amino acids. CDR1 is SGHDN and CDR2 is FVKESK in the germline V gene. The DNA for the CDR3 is TGTGCCAGCAGCCCGATCAAGGGCGGGAGGGCCGCGTACGAGCAGTACTTC. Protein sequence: CASSPIKGGRAAYEQYF. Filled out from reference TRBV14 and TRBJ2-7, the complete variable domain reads EAGVTQFPSHSVIEKGQTVTLRCDPISGHDNLYWYRRVMGKEIKFLLHFVKESKQDESGMPNNRFLAERTGGTYSTLKVQPAELEDSGVYFCASSPIKGGRAAYEQYFGPGTRLTVT.

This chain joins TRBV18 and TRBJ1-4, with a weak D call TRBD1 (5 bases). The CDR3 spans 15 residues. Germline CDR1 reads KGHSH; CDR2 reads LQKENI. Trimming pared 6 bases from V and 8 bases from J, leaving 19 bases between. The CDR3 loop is CASSLDGATQEKLFF. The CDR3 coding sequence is TGTGCCAGCTCTCTAGATGGGGCGACTCAAGAAAAACTGTTTTTT. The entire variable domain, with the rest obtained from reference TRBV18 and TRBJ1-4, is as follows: NAGVMQNPRHLVRRRGQEARLRCSPMKGHSHVYWYRQLPEEGLKFMVYLQKENIIDESGMPKERFSAEFPKEGPSILRIQQVVRGDSAAYFCASSLDGATQEKLFFGSGTQLSVL.

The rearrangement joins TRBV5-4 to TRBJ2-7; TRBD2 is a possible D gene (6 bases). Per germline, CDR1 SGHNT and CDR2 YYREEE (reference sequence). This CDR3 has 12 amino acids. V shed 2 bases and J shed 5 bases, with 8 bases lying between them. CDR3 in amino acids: CASSFPSDEQYF. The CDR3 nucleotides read TGTGCCAGCAGCTTTCCTAGCGACGAGCAGTACTTC.

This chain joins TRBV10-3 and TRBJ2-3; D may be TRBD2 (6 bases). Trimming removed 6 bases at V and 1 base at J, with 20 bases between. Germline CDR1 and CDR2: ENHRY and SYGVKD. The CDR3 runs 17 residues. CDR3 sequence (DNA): TGTGCCATCAGCGGGGCTTTTGGGGCTAGCGGCACAGATACGCAGTATTTT. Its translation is CAISGAFGASGTDTQYF.

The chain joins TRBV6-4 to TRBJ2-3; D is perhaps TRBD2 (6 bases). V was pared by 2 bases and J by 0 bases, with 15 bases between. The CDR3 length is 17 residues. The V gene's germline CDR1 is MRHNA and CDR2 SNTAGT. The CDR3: CASSDRLARLSTDTQYF. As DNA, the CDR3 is TGTGCCAGCAGTGACAGGCTAGCGAGGCTTAGCACAGATACGCAGTATTTT.

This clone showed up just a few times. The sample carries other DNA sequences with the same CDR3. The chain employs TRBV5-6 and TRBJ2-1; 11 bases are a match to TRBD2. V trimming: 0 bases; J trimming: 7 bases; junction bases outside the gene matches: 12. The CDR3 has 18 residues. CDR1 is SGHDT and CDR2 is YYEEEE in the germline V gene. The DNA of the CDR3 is TGTGCCAGCAGCTTGGGGGGGCTAGCGGGAGGCCCGGGGAATGAGCAGTTCTTC. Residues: CASSLGGLAGGPGNEQFF.

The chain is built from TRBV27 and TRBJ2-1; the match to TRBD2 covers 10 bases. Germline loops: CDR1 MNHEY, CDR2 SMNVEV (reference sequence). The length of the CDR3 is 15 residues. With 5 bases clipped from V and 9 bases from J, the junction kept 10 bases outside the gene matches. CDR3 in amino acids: CASSQREGRGGEQFF. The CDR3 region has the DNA TGTGCCAGCAGTCAGCGGGAGGGCCGGGGTGGTGAGCAGTTCTTC.

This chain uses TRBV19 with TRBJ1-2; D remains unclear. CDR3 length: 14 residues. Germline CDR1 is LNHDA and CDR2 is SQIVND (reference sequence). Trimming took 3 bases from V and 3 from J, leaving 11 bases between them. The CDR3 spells CASSMTGRHYGYTF. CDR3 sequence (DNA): TGTGCCAGTAGTATGACTGGCAGACACTATGGCTACACCTTC.

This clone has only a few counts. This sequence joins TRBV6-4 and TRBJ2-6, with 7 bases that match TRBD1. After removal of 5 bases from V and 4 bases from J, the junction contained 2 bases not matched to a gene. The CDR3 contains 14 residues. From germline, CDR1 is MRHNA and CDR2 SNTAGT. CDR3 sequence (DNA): TGTGCCAGCAGTCAGGGGGAAGGGGCCAACGTCCTGACTTTC. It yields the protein CASSQGEGANVLTF.

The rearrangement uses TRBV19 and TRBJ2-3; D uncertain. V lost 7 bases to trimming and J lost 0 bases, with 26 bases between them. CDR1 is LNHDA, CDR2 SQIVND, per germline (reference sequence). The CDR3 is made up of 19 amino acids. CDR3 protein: CASTHSRGGFVSSTDTQYF. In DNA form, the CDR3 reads TGTGCCAGTACCCATTCCCGCGGCGGTTTCGTTAGTAGCACAGATACGCAGTATTTT.

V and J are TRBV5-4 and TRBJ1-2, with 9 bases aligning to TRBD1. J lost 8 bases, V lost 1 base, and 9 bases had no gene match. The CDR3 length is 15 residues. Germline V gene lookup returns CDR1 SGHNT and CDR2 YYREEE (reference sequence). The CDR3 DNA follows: TGTGCCAGCAGCTTGTCACTCCGACAGGGGGAAGGCTACACCTTC. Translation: CASSLSLRQGEGYTF. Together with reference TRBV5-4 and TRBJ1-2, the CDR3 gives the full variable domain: ETGVTQSPTHLIKTRGQQVTLRCSSQSGHNTVSWYQQALGQGPQFIFQYYREEENGRGNFPPRFSGLQFPNYSSELNVNALELDDSALYLCASSLSLRQGEGYTFGSGTRLTVV.

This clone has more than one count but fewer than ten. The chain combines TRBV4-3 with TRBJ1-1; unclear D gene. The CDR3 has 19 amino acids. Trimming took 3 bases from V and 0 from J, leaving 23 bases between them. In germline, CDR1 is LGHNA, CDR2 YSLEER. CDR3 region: CASSHMAQLAYNMNTEAFF. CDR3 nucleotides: TGCGCCAGCAGCCACATGGCGCAACTAGCCTACAATATGAACACTGAAGCTTTCTTT.

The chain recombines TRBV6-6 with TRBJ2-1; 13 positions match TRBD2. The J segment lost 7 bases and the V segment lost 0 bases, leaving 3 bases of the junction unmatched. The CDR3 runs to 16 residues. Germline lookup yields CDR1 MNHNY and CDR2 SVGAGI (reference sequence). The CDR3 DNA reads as TGTGCCAGCAGTTACTCGACTAGCGGGAGGTATAATGAGCAGTTCTTC. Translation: CASSYSTSGRYNEQFF.